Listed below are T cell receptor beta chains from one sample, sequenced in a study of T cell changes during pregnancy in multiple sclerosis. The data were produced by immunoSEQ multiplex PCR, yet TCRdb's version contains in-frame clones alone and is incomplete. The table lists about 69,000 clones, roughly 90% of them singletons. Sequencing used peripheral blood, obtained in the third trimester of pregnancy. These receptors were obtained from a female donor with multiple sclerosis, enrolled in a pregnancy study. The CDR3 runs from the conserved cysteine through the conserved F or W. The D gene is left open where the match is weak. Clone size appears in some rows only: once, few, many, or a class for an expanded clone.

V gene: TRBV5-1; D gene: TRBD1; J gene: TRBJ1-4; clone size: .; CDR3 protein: CASSILGQGEKLFF; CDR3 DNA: TGCGCCAGCAGCATTCTGGGACAGGGAGAAAAACTGTTTTTT
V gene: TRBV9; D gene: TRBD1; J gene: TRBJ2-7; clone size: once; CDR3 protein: CASSVLGQGTEQYF; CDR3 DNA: TGTGCCAGCAGCGTATTAGGACAGGGGACGGAGCAGTACTTC
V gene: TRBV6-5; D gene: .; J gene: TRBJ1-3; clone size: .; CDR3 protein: CASSHMAGNGNTIYF; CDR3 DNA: TGTGCCAGCAGTCACATGGCGGGGAATGGAAACACCATATATTTT
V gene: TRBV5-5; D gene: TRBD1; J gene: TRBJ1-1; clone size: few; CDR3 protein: CASLRDRDFLREAFF; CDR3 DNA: TGTGCCTCCCTCCGGGACAGGGATTTTTTGAGGGAAGCTTTCTTT
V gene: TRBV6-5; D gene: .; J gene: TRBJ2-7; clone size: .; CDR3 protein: CASRRGYEQYF; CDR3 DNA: TGTGCCAGTCGTAGGGGCTACGAGCAGTACTTC
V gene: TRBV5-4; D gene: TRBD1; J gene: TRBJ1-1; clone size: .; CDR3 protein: CASSLSYRGNTEAFF; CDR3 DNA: TGTGCCAGCAGCTTGTCGTACAGGGGAAACACTGAAGCTTTCTTT
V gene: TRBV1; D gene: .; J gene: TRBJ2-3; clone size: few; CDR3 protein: CTTGGGGADTQYF; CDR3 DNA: TGCACCACTGGGGGCGGGGGGGCAGATACGCAGTATTTT
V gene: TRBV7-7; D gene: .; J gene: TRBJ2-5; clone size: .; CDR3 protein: CASSLGPGKGQETQYF; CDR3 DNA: TGTGCTAGCAGCTTAGGGCCAGGGAAGGGGCAAGAGACCCAGTACTTC
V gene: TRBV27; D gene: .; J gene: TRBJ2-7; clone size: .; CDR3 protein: CASSLWAGHGEQYF; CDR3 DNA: TGTGCCAGCAGTTTATGGGCAGGGCATGGCGAGCAGTACTTC
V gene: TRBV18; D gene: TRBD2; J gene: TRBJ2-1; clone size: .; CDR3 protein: CASSLGGYDGEQFF; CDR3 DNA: TGTGCCAGCTCACTCGGGGGGTACGACGGTGAGCAGTTCTTC
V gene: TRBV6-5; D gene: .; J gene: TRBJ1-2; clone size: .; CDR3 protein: CASSTQGLILGGYTF; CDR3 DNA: TGTGCCAGCAGTACCCAGGGACTCATTCTCGGTGGCTACACCTTC
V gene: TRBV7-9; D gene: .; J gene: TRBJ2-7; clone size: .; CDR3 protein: CATVRVSLYEQYF; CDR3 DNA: TGTGCCACCGTGAGGGTGTCACTCTACGAGCAGTACTTC
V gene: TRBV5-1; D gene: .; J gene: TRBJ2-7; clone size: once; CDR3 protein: CASSFSGGTDEQYF; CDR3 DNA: TGCGCCAGCAGCTTCTCTGGGGGGACGGACGAGCAGTACTTC
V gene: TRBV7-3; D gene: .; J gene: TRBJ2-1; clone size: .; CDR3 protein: CASSPPGEAEILYNEQFF; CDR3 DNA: TGTGCCAGCAGCCCTCCCGGTGAAGCGGAGATCCTATACAATGAGCAGTTCTTC
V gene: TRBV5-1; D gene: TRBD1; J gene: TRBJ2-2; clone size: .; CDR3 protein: CASSLGQGAYTGELFF; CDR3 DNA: TGCGCCAGCAGCTTGGGACAGGGGGCCTACACCGGGGAGCTGTTTTTT
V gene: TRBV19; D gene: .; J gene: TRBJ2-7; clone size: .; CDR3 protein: CASSTNEGRNEQYF; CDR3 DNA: TGTGCCAGTAGCACGAACGAGGGTAGAAACGAGCAGTACTTC
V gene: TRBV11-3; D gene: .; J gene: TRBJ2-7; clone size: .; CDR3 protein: CASSLVSSGEQYF; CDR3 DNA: TGTGCCAGCAGCTTAGTCTCGTCGGGAGAGCAGTACTTC
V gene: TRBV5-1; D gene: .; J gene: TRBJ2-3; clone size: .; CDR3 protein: CASSLEREDTQYF; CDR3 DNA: TGCGCCAGCAGCCTGGAGAGGGAAGATACGCAGTATTTT